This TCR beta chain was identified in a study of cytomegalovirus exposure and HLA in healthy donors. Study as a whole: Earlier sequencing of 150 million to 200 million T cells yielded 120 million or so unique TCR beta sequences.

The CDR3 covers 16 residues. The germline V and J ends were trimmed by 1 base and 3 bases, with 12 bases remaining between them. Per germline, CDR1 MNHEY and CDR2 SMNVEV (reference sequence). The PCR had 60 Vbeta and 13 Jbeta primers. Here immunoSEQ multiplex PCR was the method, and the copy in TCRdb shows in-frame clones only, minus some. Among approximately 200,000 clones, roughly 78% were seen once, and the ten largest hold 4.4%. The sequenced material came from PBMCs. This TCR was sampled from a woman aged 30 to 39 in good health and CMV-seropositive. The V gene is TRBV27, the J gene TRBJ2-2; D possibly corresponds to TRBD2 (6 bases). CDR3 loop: CASSLLGAGHTGELFF. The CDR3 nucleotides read TGTGCCAGCAGTTTATTAGGAGCGGGTCACACCGGGGAGCTGTTTTTT.